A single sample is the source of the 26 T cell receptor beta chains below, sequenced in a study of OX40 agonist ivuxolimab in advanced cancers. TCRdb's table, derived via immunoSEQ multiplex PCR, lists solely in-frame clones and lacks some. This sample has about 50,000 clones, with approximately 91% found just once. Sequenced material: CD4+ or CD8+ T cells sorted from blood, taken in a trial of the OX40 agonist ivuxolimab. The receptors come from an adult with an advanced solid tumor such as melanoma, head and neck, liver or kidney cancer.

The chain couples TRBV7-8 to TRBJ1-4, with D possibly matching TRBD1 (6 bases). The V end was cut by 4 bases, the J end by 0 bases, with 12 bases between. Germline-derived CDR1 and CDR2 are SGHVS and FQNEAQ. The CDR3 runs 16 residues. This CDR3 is CASSWTAASTNEKLFF. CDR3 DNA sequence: TGTGCCAGCAGCTGGACAGCCGCCTCAACTAATGAAAAACTGTTTTTT.

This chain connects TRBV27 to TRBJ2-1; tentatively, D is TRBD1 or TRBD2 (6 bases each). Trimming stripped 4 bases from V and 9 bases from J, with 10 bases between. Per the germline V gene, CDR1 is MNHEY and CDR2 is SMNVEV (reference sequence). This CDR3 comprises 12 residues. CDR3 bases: TGTGCCAGCAGTTACGGGGGCTCTGAGCAGTTCTTC. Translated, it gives CASSYGGSEQFF.

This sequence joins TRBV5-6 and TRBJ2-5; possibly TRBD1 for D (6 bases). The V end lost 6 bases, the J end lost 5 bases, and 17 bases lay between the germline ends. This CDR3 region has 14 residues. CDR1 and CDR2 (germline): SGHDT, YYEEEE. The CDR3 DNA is TGTGCCAGCATCCGCCCAGGGGTTGAGGAGACCCAGTACTTC. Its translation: CASIRPGVEETQYF.

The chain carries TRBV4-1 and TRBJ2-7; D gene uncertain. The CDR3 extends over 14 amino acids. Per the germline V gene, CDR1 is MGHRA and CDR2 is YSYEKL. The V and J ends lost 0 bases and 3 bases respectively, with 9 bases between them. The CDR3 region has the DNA TGCGCCAGCAGCCAAGATCCAAGCAGCTACGAGCAGTACTTC. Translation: CASSQDPSSYEQYF.

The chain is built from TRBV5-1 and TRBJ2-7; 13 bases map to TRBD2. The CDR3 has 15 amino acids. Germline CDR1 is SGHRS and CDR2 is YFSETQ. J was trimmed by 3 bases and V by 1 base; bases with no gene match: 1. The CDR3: CASSLTSGGDYEQYV. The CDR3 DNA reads TGCGCCAGCAGCTTGACTAGCGGGGGGGACTACGAGCAGTACGTC.

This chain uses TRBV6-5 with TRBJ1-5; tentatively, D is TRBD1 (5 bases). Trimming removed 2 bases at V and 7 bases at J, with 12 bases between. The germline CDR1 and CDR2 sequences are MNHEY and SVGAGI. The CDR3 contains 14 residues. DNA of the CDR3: TGTGCCAGCAGTTACGGCAGGGCTGGCCAGCCCCAGCATTTT. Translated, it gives CASSYGRAGQPQHF.

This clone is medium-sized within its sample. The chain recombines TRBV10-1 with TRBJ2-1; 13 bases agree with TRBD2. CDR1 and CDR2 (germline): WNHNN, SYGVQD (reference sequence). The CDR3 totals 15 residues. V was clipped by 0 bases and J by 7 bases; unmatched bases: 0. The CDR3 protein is CASSESTSGGNEQFF. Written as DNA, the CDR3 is TGCGCCAGCAGTGAGTCGACTAGCGGGGGGAATGAGCAGTTCTTC.

The chain's CDR3 is CASSESRGGDTSGANVLTF. The CDR3 DNA reads as TGTGCCAGCAGCGAGAGTAGAGGGGGGGACACCTCTGGGGCCAACGTCCTGACTTTC. The J gene is TRBJ2-6, the V gene TRBV9; D perhaps matches TRBD2 (7 bases). With 3 bases removed from V and 0 bases from J, the gap between germline ends came to 19 bases. The CDR3 has 19 residues. The V gene's germline CDR1 is SGDLS and CDR2 YYNGEE.

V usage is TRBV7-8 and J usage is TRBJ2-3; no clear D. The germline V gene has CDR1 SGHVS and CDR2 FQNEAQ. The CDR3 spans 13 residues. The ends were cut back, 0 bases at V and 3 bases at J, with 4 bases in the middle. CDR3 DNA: TGTGCCAGCAGCTTAGCCCTGACAGATACGCAGTATTTT. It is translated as CASSLALTDTQYF. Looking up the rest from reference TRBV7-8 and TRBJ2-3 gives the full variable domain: GAGVSQSPRYKVAKRGQDVALRCDPISGHVSLFWYQQALGQGPEFLTYFQNEAQLDKSGLPSDRFFAERPEGSVSTLKIQRTQQEDSAVYLCASSLALTDTQYFGPGTRLTVL.

CDR3 nucleotides: TGTGCCAGCAGCCTCTATAAGGACAGTAGAGGCTACACCTTC. This gives the protein CASSLYKDSRGYTF. The V gene is TRBV16, the J gene TRBJ1-2; tentative D call: TRBD1 (6 bases). In germline, CDR1 is KGHSY, CDR2 FQNENV. The V end lost 4 bases, the J end lost 8 bases, and 17 bases lay between the germline ends. The CDR3 runs to 14 residues.

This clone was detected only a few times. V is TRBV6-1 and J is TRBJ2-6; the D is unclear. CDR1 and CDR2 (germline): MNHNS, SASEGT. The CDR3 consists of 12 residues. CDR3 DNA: TGTGCTATGGACTCTGGGGCCAACGTCCTGACTTTC. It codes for CAMDSGANVLTF.

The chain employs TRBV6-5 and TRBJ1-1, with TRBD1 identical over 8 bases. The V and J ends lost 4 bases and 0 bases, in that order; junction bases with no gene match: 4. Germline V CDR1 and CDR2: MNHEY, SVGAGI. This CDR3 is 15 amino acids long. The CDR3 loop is CASSLGQAVNTEAFF. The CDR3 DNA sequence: TGTGCCAGCAGTTTGGGACAGGCGGTGAACACTGAAGCTTTCTTT.

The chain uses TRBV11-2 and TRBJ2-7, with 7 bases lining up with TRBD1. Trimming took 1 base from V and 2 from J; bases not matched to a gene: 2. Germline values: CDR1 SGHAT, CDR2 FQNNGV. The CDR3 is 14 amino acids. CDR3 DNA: TGTGCCAGCAGCTTAGGGGGGACAGCCTACGAGCAGTACTTC. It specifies CASSLGGTAYEQYF.

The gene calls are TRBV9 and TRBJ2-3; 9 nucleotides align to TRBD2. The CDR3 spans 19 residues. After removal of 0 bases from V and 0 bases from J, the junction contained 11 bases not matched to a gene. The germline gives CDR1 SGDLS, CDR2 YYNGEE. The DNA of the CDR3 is TGTGCCAGCAGCGTAGAGGAAAGCGGGGGGACTTCTAGCACAGATACGCAGTATTTT. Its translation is CASSVEESGGTSSTDTQYF.

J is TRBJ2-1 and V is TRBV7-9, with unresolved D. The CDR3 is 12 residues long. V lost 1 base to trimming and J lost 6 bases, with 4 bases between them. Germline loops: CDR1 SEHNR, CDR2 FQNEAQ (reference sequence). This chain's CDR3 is CASSLGSNEQFF. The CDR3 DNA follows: TGTGCCAGCAGCTTAGGGAGCAATGAGCAGTTCTTC.

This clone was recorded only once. The CDR3 is CASSPPVKAGTDTQYF. As DNA, the CDR3 is TGTGCCAGCAGTCCGCCAGTGAAAGCGGGAACAGATACGCAGTATTTT. The chain couples TRBV28 to TRBJ2-3, with 7 bases identical to TRBD2. The CDR3 contains 16 residues. The V gene end was trimmed by 5 bases and the J gene end by 3 bases; junction bases not matched to a gene: 11. Germline V gene data show CDR1 as MDHEN and CDR2 as SYDVKM.

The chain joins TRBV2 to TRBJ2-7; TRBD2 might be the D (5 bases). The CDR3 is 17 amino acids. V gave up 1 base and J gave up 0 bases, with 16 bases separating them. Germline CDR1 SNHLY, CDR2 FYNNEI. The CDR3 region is CASSEDVEGSSSYEQYF. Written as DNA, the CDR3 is TGTGCCAGCAGTGAAGATGTCGAGGGCTCAAGCTCCTACGAGCAGTACTTC. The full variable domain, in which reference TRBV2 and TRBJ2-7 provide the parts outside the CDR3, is EPEVTQTPSHQVTQMGQEVILRCVPISNHLYFYWYRQILGQKVEFLVSFYNNEISEKSEIFDDQFSVERPDGSNFTLKIRSTKLEDSAMYFCASSEDVEGSSSYEQYFGPGTRLTVT.

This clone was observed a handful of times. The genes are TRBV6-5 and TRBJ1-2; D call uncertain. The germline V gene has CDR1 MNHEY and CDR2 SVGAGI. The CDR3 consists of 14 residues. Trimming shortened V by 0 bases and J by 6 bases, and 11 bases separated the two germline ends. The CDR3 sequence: CASSYSPDWNGYTF. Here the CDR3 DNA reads TGTGCCAGCAGTTACTCCCCGGACTGGAATGGCTACACCTTC.

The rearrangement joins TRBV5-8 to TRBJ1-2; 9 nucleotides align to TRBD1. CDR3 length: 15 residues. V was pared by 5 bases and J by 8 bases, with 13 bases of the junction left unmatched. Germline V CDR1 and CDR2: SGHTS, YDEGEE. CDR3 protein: CASSSGTGRPWGYTF. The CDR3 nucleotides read TGTGCCAGCAGTTCCGGGACAGGGAGGCCATGGGGCTACACCTTC.

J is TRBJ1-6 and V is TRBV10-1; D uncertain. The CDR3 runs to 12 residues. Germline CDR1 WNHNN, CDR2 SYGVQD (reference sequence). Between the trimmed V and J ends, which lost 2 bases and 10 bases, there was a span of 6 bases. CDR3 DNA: TGCGCCAGCAGTGAGGGGTCCTCACCCCTCCACTTT. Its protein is CASSEGSSPLHF.

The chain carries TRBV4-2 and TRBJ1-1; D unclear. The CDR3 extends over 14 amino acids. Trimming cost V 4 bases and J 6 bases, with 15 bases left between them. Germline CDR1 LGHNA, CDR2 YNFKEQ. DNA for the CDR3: TGTGCCAGCAGCCCAGGCGAGGGTTCCCCTGAAGCTTTCTTT. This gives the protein CASSPGEGSPEAFF.

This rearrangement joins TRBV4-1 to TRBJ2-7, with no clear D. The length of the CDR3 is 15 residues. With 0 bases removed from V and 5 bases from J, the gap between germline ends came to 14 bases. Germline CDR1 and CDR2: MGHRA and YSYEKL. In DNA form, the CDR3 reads TGCGCCAGCAGCCAAGATAGAGATGGAAGAGACGAGCAGTACGTC. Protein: CASSQDRDGRDEQYV.

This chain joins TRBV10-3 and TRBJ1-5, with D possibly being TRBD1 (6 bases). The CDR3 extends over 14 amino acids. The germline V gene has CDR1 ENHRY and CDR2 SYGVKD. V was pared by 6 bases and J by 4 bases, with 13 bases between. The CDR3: CAIRSTGWNQPQHF. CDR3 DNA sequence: TGTGCCATCAGATCGACAGGCTGGAATCAGCCCCAGCATTTT.

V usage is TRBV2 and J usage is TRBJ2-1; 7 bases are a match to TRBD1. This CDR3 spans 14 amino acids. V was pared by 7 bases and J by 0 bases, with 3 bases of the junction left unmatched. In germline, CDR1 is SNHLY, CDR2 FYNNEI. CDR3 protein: CASIGTVSYNEQFF. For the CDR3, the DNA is TGTGCCAGCATCGGGACAGTCTCCTACAATGAGCAGTTCTTC.

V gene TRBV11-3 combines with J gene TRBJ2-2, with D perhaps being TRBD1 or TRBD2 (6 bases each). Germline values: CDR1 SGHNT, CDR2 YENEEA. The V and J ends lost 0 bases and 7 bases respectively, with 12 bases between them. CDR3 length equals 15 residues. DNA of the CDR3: TGTGCCAGCAGCTTAGAGGGGGCCGGGAGCGGGGAGCTGTTTTTT. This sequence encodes CASSLEGAGSGELFF.

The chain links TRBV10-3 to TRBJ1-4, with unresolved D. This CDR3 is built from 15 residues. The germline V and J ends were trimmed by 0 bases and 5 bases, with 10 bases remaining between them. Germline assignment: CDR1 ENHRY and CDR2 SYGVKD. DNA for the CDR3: TGTGCCATCAGTGAGTCAAGTGGACTGAATGAAAAACTGTTTTTT. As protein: CAISESSGLNEKLFF.